These T cell receptor beta chains were read from a single sample in a study of blood T cell repertoires in COVID-19. Sequenced by immunoSEQ multiplex PCR; TCRdb stores in-frame clones only, minus some. The data hold 250,000 to 300,000 clones, with nearly 90% observed a single time. The sample comprised peripheral blood. Receptor source: a woman aged 30 to 39 with acute or convalescent COVID-19. The CDR3 runs from the conserved cysteine through the conserved F or W. A D gene is named only where the DNA matches it firmly. Part of the rows lack a size; the others show once, few, many or a class for expanded clones.

J,D,size,V,CDR3,DNA
TRBJ1-3,.,once,TRBV13,CASSELGQRNTIYF,TGTGCCAGCAGCGAGCTCGGACAGAGAAACACCATATATTTT
TRBJ1-1,.,.,TRBV7-2,CASSLAGLTEAFF,TGTGCCAGCAGCTTAGCGGGCTTAACTGAAGCTTTCTTT
TRBJ1-2,.,.,TRBV25-1,CATQRGVGVGYTF,TGTGCCACCCAGCGGGGAGTAGGGGTCGGCTACACCTTC
TRBJ1-5,TRBD1,.,TRBV6-2/TRBV6-3,CASSYKRQGVRNQPQHF,TGTGCCAGCAGTTACAAGCGACAGGGTGTTCGTAATCAGCCCCAGCATTTT
TRBJ2-3,.,.,TRBV19,CASGSGVDTQYF,TGTGCGTCGGGTTCGGGAGTAGATACGCAGTATTTT
TRBJ1-1,.,few,TRBV5-1,CASSLSGDLEAFF,TGCGCCAGCAGCTTGAGCGGAGACCTTGAAGCTTTCTTT
TRBJ2-3,TRBD1,.,TRBV7-6,CASSSPPGTGTTDTQYF,TGTGCCAGCAGCTCCCCGCCGGGGACAGGGACCACAGATACGCAGTATTTT
TRBJ2-7,TRBD1,.,TRBV19,CASSINRGYEQYF,TGTGCCAGTAGTATAAACAGGGGCTACGAGCAGTACTTC
TRBJ2-3,.,.,TRBV15,CATSRAGTTDTQYF,TGTGCCACCAGCAGAGCGGGAACCACAGATACGCAGTATTTT
TRBJ1-5,.,.,TRBV18,CASSPRIHSNQPQHF,TGTGCCAGCTCACCCAGGATACATAGCAATCAGCCCCAGCATTTT
TRBJ1-2,TRBD1,few,TRBV13,CASRPSPTGNGYTF,TGTGCCAGCAGGCCCTCCCCGACAGGGAATGGCTACACCTTC
TRBJ2-7,TRBD2,.,TRBV13,CASSLGSSGRGAYEQYF,TGTGCCAGCAGCTTAGGTAGTAGCGGGAGAGGGGCCTACGAGCAGTACTTC
TRBJ2-3,.,.,TRBV6-4,CASSATGVTDTQYF,TGTGCCAGCAGTGCTACAGGCGTCACAGATACGCAGTATTTT
TRBJ2-7,TRBD2,.,TRBV11-2,CASSPIRDYTYEQYF,TGTGCCAGCAGCCCGATCCGGGACTATACATACGAGCAGTACTTC
TRBJ1-5,.,few,TRBV28,CASSLLGGHDQPQHF,TGTGCCAGCAGTTTATTGGGGGGGCATGATCAGCCCCAGCATTTT
TRBJ2-5,TRBD1,.,TRBV7-9,CASSLTGAEQETQYF,TGTGCCAGCAGCCTAACAGGGGCAGAGCAAGAGACCCAGTACTTC
TRBJ2-1,TRBD2,.,TRBV7-8,CASSRDATSARSEQFF,TGTGCCAGCAGCCGAGACGCGACTAGCGCACGTTCTGAGCAGTTCTTC
TRBJ1-1,TRBD1,.,TRBV10-3,CAISETTQGGIMNTEAFF,TGTGCCATCAGTGAAACTACTCAGGGGGGAATTATGAACACTGAAGCTTTCTTT
TRBJ2-7,.,.,TRBV7-2,CASSLAQGNEQYF,TGTGCCAGCAGCTTAGCCCAGGGGAACGAGCAGTACTTC
TRBJ2-2,.,.,TRBV3-1/TRBV3-2,CASSQGRRAAGELFF,TGTGCCAGCAGCCAAGGTCGCAGGGCTGCCGGGGAGCTGTTTTTT
TRBJ2-1,TRBD2,.,TRBV7-3,CASSTKLAGFGNEQFF,TGTGCCAGCAGCACCAAACTAGCGGGGTTTGGGAATGAGCAGTTCTTC
TRBJ2-7,TRBD1,.,TRBV6-2/TRBV6-3,CASSYPRQGLSYEQYF,TGTGCCAGCAGTTACCCACGACAGGGGCTTTCCTACGAGCAGTACTTC
TRBJ2-5,TRBD2,.,TRBV7-3,CASSLSPGLGQETQYF,TGTGCCAGCAGCTTAAGTCCGGGACTAGGTCAAGAGACCCAGTACTTC
TRBJ2-7,TRBD2,.,TRBV23-1,CASSQEGVAGEKDPEQYF,TGCGCCAGCAGCCAAGAGGGGGTAGCGGGAGAAAAGGATCCCGAGCAGTACTTC
TRBJ2-7,TRBD1,.,TRBV5-5,CASRIIGTATYEQYF,TGTGCCAGCAGGATCATCGGGACAGCTACCTACGAGCAGTACTTC
TRBJ2-5,TRBD1,.,TRBV27,CASSSGQGVHETQYF,TGTGCTAGCAGTTCGGGACAGGGGGTCCACGAGACCCAGTACTTC
TRBJ2-1,.,.,TRBV27,CASPFLATAGNEQFF,TGTGCCAGCCCCTTTCTAGCGACGGCGGGCAATGAGCAGTTCTTC
TRBJ2-1,TRBD2,.,TRBV30,CAWSHGTSGRYEQFF,TGTGCCTGGAGCCATGGGACTAGCGGGAGATATGAGCAGTTCTTC
TRBJ2-7,.,.,TRBV6-5,CAEGAFNEQYF,TGTGCGGAGGGGGCATTCAACGAGCAGTACTTC
TRBJ2-3,TRBD2,.,TRBV6-4,CASRQAGGTDTQYF,TGTGCCAGCAGACAAGCGGGAGGGACAGATACGCAGTATTTT
TRBJ2-7,.,.,TRBV19,CASSIPGAVYEQYF,TGTGCCAGTAGTATACCCGGAGCGGTCTACGAGCAGTACTTC
TRBJ1-2,TRBD1,.,TRBV6-5,CASRQGASLYGYTF,TGTGCCAGCAGGCAGGGGGCTTCTTTGTATGGCTACACCTTC
TRBJ1-4,.,.,TRBV25-1,CASSWGLRAANEKLFF,TGTGCCAGCAGTTGGGGGCTGAGGGCAGCTAATGAAAAACTGTTTTTT
TRBJ2-7,.,.,TRBV2,CASSAVRGEQYF,TGTGCCAGCAGTGCTGTCAGAGGTGAGCAGTACTTC
TRBJ2-3,TRBD2,.,TRBV5-1,CASSTGLAGGPITQYF,TGCGCCAGCAGCACCGGACTAGCGGGAGGCCCAATTACGCAGTATTTT
TRBJ2-1,TRBD2,.,TRBV7-9,CASRTGLAGARYNEQFF,TGTGCCAGCAGAACGGGACTAGCGGGAGCTCGGTACAATGAGCAGTTCTTC
TRBJ2-7,.,.,TRBV11-3,CASSLDVASSYEQYF,TGTGCCAGCAGCTTGGATGTGGCTAGCTCCTACGAGCAGTACTTC
TRBJ2-7,.,.,TRBV5-1,CASSLASSLYEQYF,TGCGCCAGCAGCTTGGCCTCTAGCTTATACGAGCAGTACTTC
TRBJ1-1,.,.,TRBV14,CASSTGYTEAFF,TGTGCCAGCAGTACGGGGTACACTGAAGCTTTCTTT
TRBJ2-7,.,.,TRBV11-3,CASSFQGAQITYEQYF,TGTGCCAGCAGCTTCCAAGGGGCACAGATAACCTACGAGCAGTACTTC
TRBJ2-3,TRBD2,.,TRBV6-1,CASSEALSGVSTDTQYF,TGTGCCAGCAGTGAAGCGCTAAGCGGGGTCAGCACAGATACGCAGTATTTT
TRBJ1-3,.,few,TRBV19,CASSIQGRTSGNTIYF,TGTGCCAGTAGTATCCAGGGGCGAACGTCTGGAAACACCATATATTTT
TRBJ2-1,.,.,TRBV5-4,CASSLDRGPYNEQFF,TGTGCCAGCAGCTTGGATAGGGGCCCCTACAATGAGCAGTTCTTC
TRBJ1-1,.,.,TRBV3-1/TRBV3-2,CASSQEGGNTEAFF,TGTGCCAGCAGCCAAGAAGGGGGGAACACTGAAGCTTTCTTT
TRBJ1-5,.,.,TRBV5-1,CASSLGVPSGNQPQHF,TGCGCCAGCAGCTTGGGCGTCCCCTCGGGCAATCAGCCCCAGCATTTT
TRBJ2-2,TRBD1,.,TRBV7-8,CASSRTGSNTGELFF,TGTGCCAGCAGCAGGACAGGGTCAAACACCGGGGAGCTGTTTTTT
TRBJ2-7,TRBD2,.,TRBV5-1,CASSWTSGRPSYEQYF,TGCGCCAGCAGCTGGACTAGCGGGAGACCTTCCTACGAGCAGTACTTC
TRBJ2-2,TRBD2,.,TRBV5-1,CASSLGPGLGNTGELFF,TGCGCCAGCAGCCTAGGCCCGGGACTAGGGAACACCGGGGAGCTGTTTTTT
TRBJ1-3,.,many,TRBV29-1,CSFGEGSGNTIYF,TGCAGCTTCGGGGAGGGCTCTGGAAACACCATATATTTT
TRBJ2-1,.,.,TRBV7-3,CASSPPGQTKVYNEQFF,TGTGCCAGCAGTCCACCGGGACAAACTAAGGTATACAATGAGCAGTTCTTC
TRBJ1-5,.,.,TRBV5-6,CASSLDGIGEGQPQHF,TGTGCCAGCAGCTTGGACGGCATAGGAGAGGGTCAGCCCCAGCATTTT
TRBJ2-3,TRBD2,.,TRBV6-1,CASSAVPGLAGVDTQYF,TGTGCCAGCAGTGCCGTCCCGGGACTAGCGGGAGTTGATACGCAGTATTTT
TRBJ1-2,.,.,TRBV29-1,CSVVEGLGYTF,TGCAGCGTTGTAGAGGGGCTCGGCTACACCTTC